Following are 27 T cell receptor beta chains from one sample sequenced in a study of blood T cell repertoires in COVID-19. Repertoires were generated with immunoSEQ multiplex PCR, while TCRdb's copy carries only in-frame clones and drops some. The sample records more than 300,000 clones, over 80% being singletons. The sequencing input was PBMCs or T cells enriched from blood (not recorded which). The source of these receptors is a woman in her 50s who had recovered from COVID-19.

The rearrangement joins TRBV7-9 to TRBJ1-1; D is undetermined. The germline V gene has CDR1 SEHNR and CDR2 FQNEAQ (reference sequence). CDR3 length: 16 amino acids. The germline V and J ends were trimmed by 5 bases and 2 bases, with 18 bases remaining between them. The CDR3 reads CASSPAGGSINTEAFF. Here the CDR3 DNA reads TGTGCCAGCAGCCCCGCGGGTGGCTCAATAAACACTGAAGCTTTCTTT.

Comment on this clone: The sample contains more than one DNA sequence encoding this CDR3. The rearrangement links TRBV7-9 to TRBJ2-7; the D gene is possibly TRBD2 (6 bases). CDR3 size: 13 residues. Trimming took 0 bases from V and 6 from J, leaving 9 bases between them. Germline values: CDR1 SEHNR, CDR2 FQNEAQ (reference sequence). The CDR3: CASSLAGGGEQYF. The CDR3, as DNA: TGTGCCAGCAGCTTAGCCGGGGGAGGCGAGCAGTACTTC.

The J gene is TRBJ1-2, the V gene TRBV11-2; D not certain. Deletions cut 2 bases from V and 3 bases from J, with 19 bases between. The germline CDR1 and CDR2 sequences are SGHAT and FQNNGV. The CDR3 loop spans 17 amino acids. The CDR3 nucleotides are TGTGCCAGCAGCTTAATGGGGAGACCGGACGGTGACTATGGCTACACCTTC. It codes for CASSLMGRPDGDYGYTF. The full variable domain, completed using reference TRBV11-2 and TRBJ1-2, is EAGVAQSPRYKIIEKRQSVAFWCNPISGHATLYWYQQILGQGPKLLIQFQNNGVVDDSQLPKDRFSAERLKGVDSTLKIQPAKLEDSAVYLCASSLMGRPDGDYGYTFGSGTRLTVV.

The CDR3 DNA reads as TGCAGTGCTAGTTGGACAGGGAGTTCACCCCTCCACTTT. This gives the protein CSASWTGSSPLHF. The rearrangement joins TRBV20-1 to TRBJ1-6; 8 bases map to TRBD1. Trimming took 3 bases from V and 9 from J; bases not matched to a gene: 4. CDR1 is DFQATT and CDR2 is SNEGSKA in the germline V gene (reference sequence). This CDR3 spans 13 amino acids.

The chain couples TRBV11-2 to TRBJ2-3; the D gene is possibly TRBD1 (6 bases). Germline V gene sequence: CDR1 SGHAT, CDR2 FQNNGV. The CDR3 consists of 14 residues. V shed 0 bases and J shed 7 bases, with 11 bases lying between them. DNA of the CDR3: TGTGCCAGCAGCTTAGATCTCAGGGGTTATACGCAGTATTTT. Protein product: CASSLDLRGYTQYF.

The chain recombines TRBV6-5 with TRBJ1-2, with D tentatively TRBD1 (6 bases). Trimming stripped 5 bases from V and 2 bases from J, with 12 bases between. Germline V gives CDR1 MNHEY, CDR2 SVGAGI. The CDR3 totals 14 residues. The CDR3 DNA is TGTGCCAGCAGTCCACGGACAGAGAACTATGGCTACACCTTC. Translating gives CASSPRTENYGYTF.

The rearrangement joins TRBV18 to TRBJ1-3; 7 nucleotides agree with TRBD1. The CDR3 runs to 15 residues. Germline CDR1 reads KGHSH; CDR2 reads LQKENI. Trimming removed 5 bases from V and 3 bases from J; junction bases left unmatched: 7. CDR3 sequence reads: CASSSQGQIGNTIYF. The CDR3, as DNA: TGTGCCAGCTCATCACAGGGACAGATTGGAAACACCATATATTTT.

This chain connects TRBV10-3 to TRBJ1-1, with unresolved D. Trimming took off 1 base at V and 4 bases at J, with 7 bases between the two ends. This CDR3 has 13 amino acids. CDR1 ENHRY and CDR2 SYGVKD come from the germline V gene. The CDR3 DNA reads TGTGCCATCAGTGAGTTGTCGAGCACTGAAGCTTTCTTT. Protein product: CAISELSSTEAFF.

The chain employs TRBV5-1 and TRBJ2-7; 10 positions match TRBD1. The CDR3 length is 14 residues. Germline assignment: CDR1 SGHRS and CDR2 YFSETQ. V lost 4 bases to trimming and J lost 7 bases; unmatched junction nucleotides: 8. The CDR3 region has the DNA TGCGCCAGCAGCCGTAGGGACAGGGGCCGGGAGCAGTACTTC. As protein: CASSRRDRGREQYF.

This clone was counted a few times. The chain is built from TRBV4-1 and TRBJ1-1; D unresolved. The V end was cut by 6 bases, the J end by 6 bases, with 14 bases between. Germline CDR1 MGHRA, CDR2 YSYEKL. The CDR3 has 13 residues. For the CDR3, the DNA is TGCGCCAGCAGGGGCACCCTTGGGTCTGAAGCTTTCTTT. It codes for CASRGTLGSEAFF.

CDR3 sequence (DNA): TGTGCCACCAGCAGAGTACGCGAACTTAACACCTTC. Translation gives CATSRVRELNTF. This chain links TRBV15 with TRBJ1-2; D not resolved. V dropped 1 base and J dropped 12 bases, with 12 bases sitting between them. Germline V gene sequence: CDR1 LNHNV, CDR2 YYDKDF (reference sequence). This CDR3 comprises 12 residues.

This clone was found a few times. The chain carries TRBV15 and TRBJ1-1; D gene unclear. Germline assignment: CDR1 LNHNV and CDR2 YYDKDF (reference sequence). Trimming removed 1 base at V and 0 bases at J, with 9 bases between. The CDR3 sequence is 15 residues long. CDR3 protein: CATSRVRAMNTEAFF. The DNA for the CDR3 is TGTGCCACCAGCAGAGTCCGAGCTATGAACACTGAAGCTTTCTTT.

This clone showed up just a few times. The rearrangement links TRBV2 to TRBJ2-3; 11 bases match TRBD1. Germline trimming cut 7 bases from V and 2 bases from J; bases unmatched to any gene: 14. The CDR3 spans 18 residues. Germline V gene lookup returns CDR1 SNHLY and CDR2 FYNNEI. The CDR3 is CASTPGQGVGWTTDTQYF. The CDR3 DNA reads TGTGCCAGCACCCCGGGACAGGGGGTGGGGTGGACCACAGATACGCAGTATTTT.

V usage is TRBV9 and J usage is TRBJ2-5; D not certain. The V end lost 0 bases, the J end lost 2 bases, and 11 bases lay between the germline ends. This CDR3 has 15 residues. Germline CDR1 and CDR2: SGDLS and YYNGEE. Here the CDR3 DNA reads TGTGCCAGCAGCGTAGGAGTTCAAAGACAAGAGACCCAGTACTTC. Translated: CASSVGVQRQETQYF.

The chain carries TRBV4-1 and TRBJ2-1; the match to TRBD2 covers 8 bases. This CDR3 is built from 15 residues. CDR1 and CDR2 (germline): MGHRA, YSYEKL. Trimming cost V 5 bases and J 4 bases; bases outside gene matches: 7. The CDR3 is CASSWPGGLYNEQFF. The DNA of the CDR3 is TGCGCCAGCAGCTGGCCGGGAGGGTTGTACAATGAGCAGTTCTTC.

In this sample, this clone turned up a few times. The rearrangement links TRBV6-5 to TRBJ2-7; TRBD2 matches 7 bases. The length of the CDR3 is 15 residues. Germline-derived CDR1 and CDR2 are MNHEY and SVGAGI. V lost 0 bases, J lost 3 bases, and 5 bases stayed unmatched. In DNA form, the CDR3 reads TGTGCCAGCAGTTACTCCCGGGGGGTTAGCTACGAGCAGTACTTC. It yields the protein CASSYSRGVSYEQYF.

The CDR3 DNA is TGTGCCAGCAGCCCCAGGACAGGCGGTAACACTGAAGCTTTCTTT. Protein: CASSPRTGGNTEAFF. The rearrangement links TRBV9 to TRBJ1-1, with 7 bases identical to TRBD1. The germline V gene has CDR1 SGDLS and CDR2 YYNGEE. The J segment lost 2 bases and the V segment lost 4 bases, leaving 8 bases of the junction unmatched. The CDR3 totals 15 residues.

The chain uses TRBV6-6 and TRBJ2-7; 7 bases agree with TRBD2. The CDR3 is 16 amino acids. The V gene end was trimmed by 0 bases and the J gene end by 4 bases; junction bases not matched to a gene: 9. Germline loops: CDR1 MNHNY, CDR2 SVGAGI (reference sequence). The CDR3 protein is CASSYSGGGVGYEQYF. The CDR3 nucleotides are TGTGCCAGCAGTTACTCAGGCGGGGGTGTCGGTTACGAGCAGTACTTC.

The chain is built from TRBV15 and TRBJ1-2; a possible D gene is TRBD1 (6 bases). CDR1 LNHNV and CDR2 YYDKDF come from the germline V gene (reference sequence). The CDR3 covers 13 residues. Trimming cost V 0 bases and J 8 bases, with 10 bases left between them. The DNA for the CDR3 is TGTGCCACCAGCAGAGATCAGGGGCAGGGCTACACCTTC. This sequence encodes CATSRDQGQGYTF.

V usage is TRBV7-9 and J usage is TRBJ1-2; 12 bases agree with TRBD1. The germline gives CDR1 SEHNR, CDR2 FQNEAQ (reference sequence). J lost 7 bases, V lost 4 bases, and 10 bases had no gene match. This CDR3 contains 16 residues. CDR3 DNA: TGTGCCAGCAGCTCAGACCGGGACAGGGGGCTTGCTGGCTACACCTTC. It yields the protein CASSSDRDRGLAGYTF.

This clone was observed a few times. J is TRBJ2-7 and V is TRBV20-1; D possibly corresponds to TRBD1 (6 bases). The length of the CDR3 is 11 residues. Between the trimmed V and J ends, which lost 6 bases and 5 bases, there was a span of 11 bases. Germline CDR1 reads DFQATT; CDR2 reads SNEGSKA (reference sequence). The CDR3 bases are TGCAGTGCGACAGACAGGAACGAGCAGTACTTC. Its translation: CSATDRNEQYF.

The chain joins TRBV12-1 to TRBJ1-2. TRBV12-1 has pseudogene status. CDR3 length: 14 amino acids. The CDR3 loop reads CASSFRREGYGYTF. CDR3 in DNA: TGTGCCAGCAGCTTTCGACGGGAGGGCTATGGCTACACCTTC.

This chain joins TRBV5-4 and TRBJ1-5; 7 bases are a match to TRBD1. CDR3 length equals 15 residues. CDR1 and CDR2 from the germline V gene are SGHNT and YYREEE (reference sequence). J lost 0 bases, V lost 4 bases, and 4 bases had no gene match. The CDR3: CASSQTGNSNQPQHF. The CDR3 DNA follows: TGTGCCAGCAGCCAGACAGGGAATAGCAATCAGCCCCAGCATTTT.

The gene calls are TRBV29-1 and TRBJ1-1, with 8 bases lining up with TRBD1. CDR3 length: 12 amino acids. CDR1 and CDR2 (germline): SQVTM, ANQGSEA. Losses at the gene ends were 7 bases for V and 5 bases for J; bases not matched to a gene: 6. This CDR3 reads CSAGQGKTEAFF. As DNA, the CDR3 is TGCAGCGCCGGACAGGGTAAGACTGAAGCTTTCTTT.

The chain carries TRBV6-1 and TRBJ1-2, with TRBD1 matching 9 bases. This CDR3 has 15 residues. J gave up 6 bases and V 2 bases, and 7 bases lay outside the gene matches. Germline assignment: CDR1 MNHNS and CDR2 SASEGT. The CDR3 coding sequence is TGTGCCAGCAGTGAATTAACAGGGGGCGCGGATGGCTACACCTTC. Translating gives CASSELTGGADGYTF.

The gene calls are TRBV3-1 (or the pseudogene TRBV3-2) and TRBJ2-7; TRBD1 is a possible D gene (6 bases). The length of the CDR3 is 18 residues. The germline gives CDR1 LGHDT, CDR2 YNNKEL (reference sequence). V gave up 1 base and J gave up 4 bases, with 23 bases separating them. For the CDR3, the DNA is TGTGCCAGCAGCCAAGCACAGGGTAACGGGTGGGGCAGTTACGAGCAGTACTTC. This translates into CASSQAQGNGWGSYEQYF.

The chain carries TRBV15 and TRBJ1-2; TRBD1 might be the D (5 bases). The CDR3 has 18 amino acids. Looked up from germline, CDR1 is LNHNV and CDR2 is YYDKDF (reference sequence). V lost 0 bases to trimming and J lost 4 bases, with 21 bases between them. The CDR3, as DNA: TGTGCCACCAGCAGAGATCGAGTGGAAGGGGCGGGATCCTATGGCTACACCTTC. It specifies CATSRDRVEGAGSYGYTF.